These 21 T cell receptor beta chains were all obtained from the same sample, sequenced in a study of CD8 T cells in ankylosing spondylitis. Each CDR3 protein gets one entry after TCRdb re-called the 5' RACE reads with MiXCR. Of 200,000 to 250,000 distinct CDR3 sequences in the sample, more than 9% were seen once. The sequencing input was blood, either unsorted or a sorted T cell fraction (not recorded which). The receptors derive from a male donor with ankylosing spondylitis or in good health (not recorded which).

This clonotype was seen a handful of times. This chain uses TRBV5-1 with TRBJ2-5, with D perhaps TRBD1 or TRBD2 (6 bases each). This CDR3 region has 14 residues. Between the trimmed V and J ends, which lost 0 bases and 3 bases, there was a span of 9 bases. Germline V lookup: CDR1 SGHRS, CDR2 YFSETQ. The chain's CDR3 is CASSLAGGEETQYF. CDR3 coding DNA: TGCGCCAGCAGCTTGGCCGGGGGCGAAGAGACCCAGTACTTC.

This clonotype was observed at least ten times. The chain is built from TRBV5-1 and TRBJ2-3, with D possibly being TRBD2 (6 bases). V was clipped by 1 base and J by 1 base, with 10 bases between them. Germline V gives CDR1 SGHRS, CDR2 YFSETQ. The CDR3 is 15 residues long. CDR3 in amino acids: CASSLIASGTDTQYF. In DNA, the CDR3 is TGCGCCAGCAGCTTGATCGCTAGCGGCACAGATACGCAGTATTTT.

This clonotype occurred many times. The chain employs TRBV18 and TRBJ2-1; 11 nucleotides align to TRBD1. Germline V CDR1 and CDR2: KGHSH, LQKENI. V dropped 3 bases and J dropped 5; count of bases not matched to a gene: 6. This CDR3 region has 16 residues. The CDR3 DNA sequence: TGTGCCAGCTCACCCCTGTGGGGACAGGGGGACAATGAGCAGTTCTTC. Residues: CASSPLWGQGDNEQFF.

The CDR3 spells CASGPRRGVTDTQYF. The CDR3 DNA reads as TGTGCCAGCGGCCCCAGGCGGGGGGTCACAGATACGCAGTATTTT. The V gene is TRBV2, the J gene TRBJ2-3; 8 nucleotides align to TRBD2. V shed 8 bases and J 2 bases; nucleotides not matched to a gene: 9. Germline V gene data show CDR1 as SNHLY and CDR2 as FYNNEI. The CDR3 sequence is 15 residues long.

The CDR3 region has the DNA TGCGCCAGCAGCTCCCTGGTTGAGGAGACCCAGTACTTC. This encodes CASSSLVEETQYF. This chain connects TRBV5-1 to TRBJ2-5; D gene uncertain. The length of the CDR3 is 13 residues. Germline CDR1 is SGHRS and CDR2 is YFSETQ. V shed 3 bases and J shed 5 bases, with 11 bases lying between them.

This clonotype has a handful of counts. This chain connects TRBV27 to TRBJ2-7; perhaps D is TRBD1 or TRBD2 (5 bases each). CDR1 MNHEY and CDR2 SMNVEV come from the germline V gene (reference sequence). CDR3 size: 13 residues. Between the trimmed V and J ends, which lost 3 bases and 5 bases, there was a span of 11 bases. CDR3 sequence (DNA): TGTGCCAGCAGTTTCGGGACGCCGGACGAGCAGTACTTC. Protein product: CASSFGTPDEQYF.

This clonotype was observed at least ten times. The V call is TRBV19, the J call TRBJ2-7; the D gene is possibly TRBD1 (5 bases). V was cut by 3 bases and J by 0 bases, with 9 bases left in between. The CDR3 loop spans 14 amino acids. The germline V gene encodes CDR1 LNHDA and CDR2 SQIVND (reference sequence). CDR3 DNA sequence: TGTGCCAGTAGTATCGCAGGGAACTCCTACGAGCAGTACTTC. This codes for CASSIAGNSYEQYF.

This clonotype was counted many times. J is TRBJ2-5 and V is TRBV7-9; 10 positions match TRBD2. CDR3 length equals 15 residues. The V gene end was trimmed by 2 bases and the J gene end by 1 base; junction bases not matched to a gene: 1. Germline V gene data show CDR1 as SEHNR and CDR2 as FQNEAQ (reference sequence). CDR3 bases: TGTGCCAGCAGCTTATGGACTAGCGGCCAAGAGACCCAGTACTTC. Its protein is CASSLWTSGQETQYF.

This clonotype came up many times. This chain joins TRBV24-1 and TRBJ2-1; D is tentatively TRBD1 or TRBD2 (6 bases each). Trimming shortened V by 8 bases and J by 10 bases, and 17 bases separated the two germline ends. The CDR3 sequence is 13 residues long. Germline values: CDR1 KGHDR, CDR2 SFDVKD. CDR3 nucleotide sequence: TGTGCCACCACCGAGCACTTGGGGGGCGAGCAGTTCTTC. The encoded protein is CATTEHLGGEQFF.

This clonotype has at least ten counts. The J gene is TRBJ2-3, the V gene TRBV28; D gene unclear. The germline V gene encodes CDR1 MDHEN and CDR2 SYDVKM. Trimming stripped 2 bases from V and 0 bases from J, with 18 bases between. The CDR3 is made up of 18 amino acids. CDR3 protein: CASSLSRVWDTSTDTQYF. CDR3 bases: TGTGCCAGCAGTTTAAGCCGTGTGTGGGATACTAGCACAGATACGCAGTATTTT. The whole variable domain, remainder taken from reference TRBV28 and TRBJ2-3, is DVKVTQSSRYLVKRTGEKVFLECVQDMDHENMFWYRQDPGLGLRLIYFSYDVKMKEKGDIPEGYSVSREKKERFSLILESASTNQTSMYLCASSLSRVWDTSTDTQYFGPGTRLTVL.

This chain links TRBV9 with TRBJ1-6; tentative D call: TRBD1 (5 bases). The CDR3 loop spans 15 amino acids. Per the germline V gene, CDR1 is SGDLS and CDR2 is YYNGEE. V was clipped by 0 bases and J by 5 bases, with 9 bases between them. The CDR3 reads CASSVEAGHNSPLHF. CDR3 nucleotides: TGTGCCAGCAGCGTAGAGGCAGGGCATAATTCACCCCTCCACTTT.

This clonotype was counted between two and nine times. V usage is TRBV7-8 and J usage is TRBJ1-5; 7 bases align to TRBD1. Germline-derived CDR1 and CDR2 are SGHVS and FQNEAQ. Trimming cost V 2 bases and J 6 bases; bases outside gene matches: 7. This CDR3 contains 15 residues. CDR3 sequence reads: CASSLIQGVGQPQHF. CDR3 nucleotide sequence: TGTGCCAGCAGCTTAATTCAGGGGGTGGGTCAGCCCCAGCATTTT. The entire variable domain, with the rest obtained from reference TRBV7-8 and TRBJ1-5, is as follows: GAGVSQSPRYKVAKRGQDVALRCDPISGHVSLFWYQQALGQGPEFLTYFQNEAQLDKSGLPSDRFFAERPEGSVSTLKIQRTQQEDSAVYLCASSLIQGVGQPQHFGDGTRLSIL.

This clonotype was observed a few times. V and J are TRBV24-1 and TRBJ1-2, with D possibly TRBD1 on 6 matching bases. The CDR3 loop spans 11 amino acids. The V and J ends lost 11 bases and 7 bases respectively, with 13 bases between them. Germline CDR1 is KGHDR and CDR2 is SFDVKD. The CDR3 here is CAIQGDFGYTF. The DNA of the CDR3 is TGTGCCATACAGGGTGACTTTGGCTACACCTTC.

The rearrangement links TRBV7-9 to TRBJ1-1; TRBD1 might be the D (5 bases). Germline CDR1 SEHNR, CDR2 FQNEAQ (reference sequence). The CDR3 totals 15 residues. Trimming left V 5 bases short and J 0 bases short, with 13 bases between. DNA for the CDR3: TGTGCCAGCAGCGTTATTTCGGGGGTGAACACTGAAGCTTTCTTT. Residues: CASSVISGVNTEAFF.

This clonotype was recorded at least ten times. The V and J genes are TRBV20-1 and TRBJ2-7, with TRBD1 matching 7 bases. Per the germline V gene, CDR1 is DFQATT and CDR2 is SNEGSKA (reference sequence). The V gene end was trimmed by 4 bases and the J gene end by 0 bases; junction bases not matched to a gene: 6. The CDR3 consists of 14 residues. CDR3 DNA sequence: TGCAGTGCTACGGGACAGAAGAGCTCCTACGAGCAGTACTTC. It specifies CSATGQKSSYEQYF.

This clonotype was detected ten times or more. This chain links TRBV6-1 with TRBJ1-2, with D hard to call. Germline V lookup: CDR1 MNHNS, CDR2 SASEGT. The germline V and J ends were trimmed by 8 bases and 9 bases, with 22 bases remaining between them. The CDR3 length is 14 residues. In nucleotides, the CDR3 is TGTGCCAGCCGAGGGAACCAGGTCTTAGGAAGCTACACCTTC. This translates into CASRGNQVLGSYTF.

To note about this clonotype: This may stem from a read error, because a much larger clone lies one nucleotide away. The gene calls are TRBV5-5 and TRBJ2-3; D gene uncertain. Germline CDR1 is SGHKS and CDR2 is YYEKEE (reference sequence). This CDR3 has 14 amino acids. The CDR3 spells CASGLESSTDTQYF. CDR3 DNA: TGTGCCAGCGGCTTGGAATCTAGCACAGATACGCAGTATTTT.

This clonotype was observed many times. The CDR3 DNA follows: TGTGCCATCCCGAGGGGCGTGAGCTCCTACAATGAGCAGTTCTTC. This sequence encodes CAIPRGVSSYNEQFF. V gene TRBV7-2 combines with J gene TRBJ2-1, with D perhaps assigned TRBD1 or TRBD2 (5 bases each). The CDR3 is 15 residues long. Trimming cost V 10 bases and J 0 bases, with 16 bases left between them. From germline, CDR1 is SGHTA and CDR2 FQGNSA. Drawing the rest from reference TRBV7-2 and TRBJ2-1, the complete variable domain is GAGVSQSPSNKVTEKGKDVELRCDPISGHTALYWYRQSLGQGLEFLIYFQGNSAPDKSGLPSDRFSAERTGGSVSTLTIQRTQQEDSAVYLCAIPRGVSSYNEQFFGPGTRLTVL.

This clonotype was observed a few times. The V and J genes are TRBV12-3 or TRBV12-4 and TRBJ2-3; 8 positions match TRBD2. The length of the CDR3 is 18 residues. J gave up 1 base and V 5 bases, and 14 bases lay outside the gene matches. The CDR3 DNA sequence: TGTGCCAGCAGTCCAATCCCGGGGGGGCCCCCGGGCACAGATACGCAGTATTTT. Encoded protein: CASSPIPGGPPGTDTQYF.

V is TRBV20-1 and J is TRBJ2-1; D not certain. Trimming stripped 6 bases from V and 13 bases from J, with 19 bases between. Per germline, CDR1 DFQATT and CDR2 SNEGSKA (reference sequence). CDR3 size: 12 residues. As DNA, the CDR3 is TGCAGTGCCGACGAAACACATATTTCCCAGTTCTTC. Translation gives CSADETHISQFF.

The rearrangement links TRBV11-2 to TRBJ1-6; the match to TRBD1 covers 7 bases. Germline V CDR1 and CDR2: SGHAT, FQNNGV. The CDR3 is 20 residues long. J was trimmed by 0 bases and V by 5 bases; bases with no gene match: 16. CDR3 amino acids: CASSQNQGGALGSYNSPLHF. The CDR3 nucleotides read TGTGCCAGCAGCCAAAACCAGGGGGGGGCCCTAGGCTCCTATAATTCACCCCTCCACTTT.